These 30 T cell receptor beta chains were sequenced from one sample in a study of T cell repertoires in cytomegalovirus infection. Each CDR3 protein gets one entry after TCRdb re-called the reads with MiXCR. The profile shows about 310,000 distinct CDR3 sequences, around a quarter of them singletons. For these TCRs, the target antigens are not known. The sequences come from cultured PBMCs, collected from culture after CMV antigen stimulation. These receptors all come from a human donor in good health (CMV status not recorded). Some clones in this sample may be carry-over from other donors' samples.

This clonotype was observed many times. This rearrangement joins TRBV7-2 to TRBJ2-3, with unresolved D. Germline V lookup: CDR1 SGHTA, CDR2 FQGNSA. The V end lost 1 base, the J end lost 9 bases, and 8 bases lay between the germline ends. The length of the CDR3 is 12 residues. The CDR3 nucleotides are TGTGCCAGCAGCTTAGGAGTGACAACGCAGTATTTT. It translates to CASSLGVTTQYF. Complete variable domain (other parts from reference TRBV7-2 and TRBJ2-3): GAGVSQSPSNKVTEKGKDVELRCDPISGHTALYWYRQSLGQGLEFLIYFQGNSAPDKSGLPSDRFSAERTGGSVSTLTIQRTQQEDSAVYLCASSLGVTTQYFGPGTRLTVL.

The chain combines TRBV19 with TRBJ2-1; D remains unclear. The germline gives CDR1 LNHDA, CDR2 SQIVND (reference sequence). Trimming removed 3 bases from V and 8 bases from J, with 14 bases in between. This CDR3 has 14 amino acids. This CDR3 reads CASSIAIRIDEQFF. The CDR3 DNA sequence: TGTGCCAGTAGTATTGCGATCCGAATTGATGAGCAGTTCTTC. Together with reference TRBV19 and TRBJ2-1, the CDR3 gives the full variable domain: DGGITQSPKYLFRKEGQNVTLSCEQNLNHDAMYWYRQDPGQGLRLIYYSQIVNDFQKGDIAEGYSVSREKKESFPLTVTSAQKNPTAFYLCASSIAIRIDEQFFGPGTRLTVL.

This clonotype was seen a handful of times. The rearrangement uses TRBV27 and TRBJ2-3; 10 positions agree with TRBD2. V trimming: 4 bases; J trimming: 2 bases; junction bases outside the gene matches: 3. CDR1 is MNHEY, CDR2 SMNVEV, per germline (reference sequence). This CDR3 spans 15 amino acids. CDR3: CASSSGLALTDTQYF. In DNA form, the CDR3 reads TGTGCCAGCAGTTCGGGACTAGCGCTCACAGATACGCAGTATTTT.

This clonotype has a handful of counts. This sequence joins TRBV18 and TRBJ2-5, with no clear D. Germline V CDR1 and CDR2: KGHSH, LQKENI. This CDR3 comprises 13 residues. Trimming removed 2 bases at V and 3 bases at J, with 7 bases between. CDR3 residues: CASSPKLEETQYF. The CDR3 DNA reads TGTGCCAGCTCACCAAAATTGGAAGAGACCCAGTACTTC.

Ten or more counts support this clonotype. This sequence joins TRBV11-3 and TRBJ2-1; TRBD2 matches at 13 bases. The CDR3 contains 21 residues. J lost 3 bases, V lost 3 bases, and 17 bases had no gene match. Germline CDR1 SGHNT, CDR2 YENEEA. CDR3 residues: CASSFPDRETGLAGVYNEQFF. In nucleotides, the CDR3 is TGTGCCAGCAGCTTCCCCGACAGGGAGACCGGACTAGCGGGAGTCTACAATGAGCAGTTCTTC.

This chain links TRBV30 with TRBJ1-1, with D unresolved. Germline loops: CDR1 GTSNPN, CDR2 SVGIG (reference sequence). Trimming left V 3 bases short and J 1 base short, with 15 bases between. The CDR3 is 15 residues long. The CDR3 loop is CAWRAWEGGNTEAFF. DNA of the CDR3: TGTGCCTGGAGAGCGTGGGAGGGAGGGAACACTGAAGCTTTCTTT.

The CDR3 protein is CASSFSAGNSYNEQFF. CDR3 DNA sequence: TGTGCCAGCAGCTTTTCAGCGGGCAACTCCTACAATGAGCAGTTCTTC. The V and J genes are TRBV11-2 and TRBJ2-1, with D possibly matching TRBD2 (6 bases). Trimming removed 3 bases from V and 0 bases from J, with 12 bases in between. The CDR3 consists of 16 residues. Looked up from germline, CDR1 is SGHAT and CDR2 is FQNNGV.

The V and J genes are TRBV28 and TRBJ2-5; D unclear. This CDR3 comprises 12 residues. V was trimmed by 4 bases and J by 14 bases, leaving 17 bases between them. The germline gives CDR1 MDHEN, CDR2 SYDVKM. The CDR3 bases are TGTGCCAGCAGTTCACCAGTCTTACCCGAATACTTC. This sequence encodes CASSSPVLPEYF.

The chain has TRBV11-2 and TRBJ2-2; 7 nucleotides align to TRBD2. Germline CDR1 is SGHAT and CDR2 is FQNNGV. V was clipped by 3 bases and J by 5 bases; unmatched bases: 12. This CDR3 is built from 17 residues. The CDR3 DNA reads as TGTGCCAGCAGCTTCAAAGCGGGAAAGAAGGAAACCGGGGAGCTGTTTTTT. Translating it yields CASSFKAGKKETGELFF.

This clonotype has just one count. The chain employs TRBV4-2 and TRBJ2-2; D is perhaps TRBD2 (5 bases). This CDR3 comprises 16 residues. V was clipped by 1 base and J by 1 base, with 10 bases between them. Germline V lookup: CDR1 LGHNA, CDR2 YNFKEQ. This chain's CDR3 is CASSQAQRQNTGELFF. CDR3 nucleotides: TGTGCCAGCAGCCAAGCCCAGCGGCAGAACACCGGGGAGCTGTTTTTT.

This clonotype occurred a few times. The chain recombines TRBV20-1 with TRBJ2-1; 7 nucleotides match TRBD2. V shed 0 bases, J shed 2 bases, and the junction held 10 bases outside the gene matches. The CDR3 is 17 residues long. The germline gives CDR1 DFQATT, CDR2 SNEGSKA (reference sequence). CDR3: CSARDQGREIAYNEQFF. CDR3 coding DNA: TGCAGTGCTAGAGATCAAGGGCGGGAGATCGCCTACAATGAGCAGTTCTTC.

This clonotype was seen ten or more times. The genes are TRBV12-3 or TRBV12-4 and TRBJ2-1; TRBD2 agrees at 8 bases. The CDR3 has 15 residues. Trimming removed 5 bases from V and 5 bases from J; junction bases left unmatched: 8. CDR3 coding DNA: TGTGCCAGCAGTCCCTCGTCGGGAGGGGACAATGAGCAGTTCTTC. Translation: CASSPSSGGDNEQFF.

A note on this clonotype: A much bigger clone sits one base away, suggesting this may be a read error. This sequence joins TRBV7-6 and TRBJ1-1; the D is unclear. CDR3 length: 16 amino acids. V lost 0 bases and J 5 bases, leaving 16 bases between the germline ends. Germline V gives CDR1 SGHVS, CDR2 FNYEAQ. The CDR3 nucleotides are TGTGCCAGCAGCTTAGCGGGCGCTTCAAGGAGAACTGAAGCTTTCTTT. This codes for CASSLAGASRRTEAFF.

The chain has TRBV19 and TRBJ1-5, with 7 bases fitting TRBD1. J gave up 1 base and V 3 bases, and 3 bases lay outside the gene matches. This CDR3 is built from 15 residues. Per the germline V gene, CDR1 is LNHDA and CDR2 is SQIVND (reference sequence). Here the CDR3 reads CASSILQGSNQPQHF. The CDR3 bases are TGTGCCAGTAGTATCTTACAGGGGAGCAATCAGCCCCAGCATTTT.

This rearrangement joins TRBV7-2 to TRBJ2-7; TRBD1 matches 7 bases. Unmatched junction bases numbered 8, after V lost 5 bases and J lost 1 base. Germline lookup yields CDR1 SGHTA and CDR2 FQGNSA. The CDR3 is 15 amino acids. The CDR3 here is CASSPRQGLSYEQYF. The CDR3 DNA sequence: TGTGCCAGCAGCCCACGACAGGGATTATCCTACGAGCAGTACTTC.

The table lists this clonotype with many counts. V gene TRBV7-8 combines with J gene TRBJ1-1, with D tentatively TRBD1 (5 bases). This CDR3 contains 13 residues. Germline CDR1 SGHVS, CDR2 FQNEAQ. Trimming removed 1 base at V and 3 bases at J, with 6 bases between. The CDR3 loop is CASSLGGDTEAFF. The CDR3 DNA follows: TGTGCCAGCAGCTTAGGAGGGGACACTGAAGCTTTCTTT.

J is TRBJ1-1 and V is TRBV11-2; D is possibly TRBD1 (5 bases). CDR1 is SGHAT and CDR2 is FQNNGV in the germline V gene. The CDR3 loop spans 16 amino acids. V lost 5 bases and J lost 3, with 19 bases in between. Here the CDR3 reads CASSPRVGSRDTEAFF. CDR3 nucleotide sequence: TGTGCCAGCAGCCCCAGGGTTGGCAGTCGGGACACTGAAGCTTTCTTT. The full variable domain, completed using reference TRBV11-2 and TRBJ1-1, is EAGVAQSPRYKIIEKRQSVAFWCNPISGHATLYWYQQILGQGPKLLIQFQNNGVVDDSQLPKDRFSAERLKGVDSTLKIQPAKLEDSAVYLCASSPRVGSRDTEAFFGQGTRLTVV.

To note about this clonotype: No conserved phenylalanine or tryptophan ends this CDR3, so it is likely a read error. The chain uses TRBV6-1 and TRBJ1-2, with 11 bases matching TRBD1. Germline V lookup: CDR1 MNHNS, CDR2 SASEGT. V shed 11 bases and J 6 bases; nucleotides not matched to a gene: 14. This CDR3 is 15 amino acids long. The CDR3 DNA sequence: TGTGCCTGCTCGGGGAGGACAGGGGGCGCAGATGGCTACACCTAC. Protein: CACSGRTGGADGYTY.

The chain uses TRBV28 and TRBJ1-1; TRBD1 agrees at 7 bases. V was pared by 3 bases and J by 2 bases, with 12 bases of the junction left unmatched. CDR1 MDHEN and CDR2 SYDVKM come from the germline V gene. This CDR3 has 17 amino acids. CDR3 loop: CASSFSPLRQGNTEAFF. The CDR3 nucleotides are TGTGCCAGCAGTTTTTCCCCCCTTCGACAGGGAAACACTGAAGCTTTCTTT.

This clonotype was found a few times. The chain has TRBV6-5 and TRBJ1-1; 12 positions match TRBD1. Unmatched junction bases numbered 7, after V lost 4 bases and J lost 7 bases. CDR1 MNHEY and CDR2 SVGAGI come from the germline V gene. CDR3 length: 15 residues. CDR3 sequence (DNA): TGTGCCAGCAGTTCTCCGGGACAGGGGGCTATTGAAGCTTTCTTT. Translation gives CASSSPGQGAIEAFF.

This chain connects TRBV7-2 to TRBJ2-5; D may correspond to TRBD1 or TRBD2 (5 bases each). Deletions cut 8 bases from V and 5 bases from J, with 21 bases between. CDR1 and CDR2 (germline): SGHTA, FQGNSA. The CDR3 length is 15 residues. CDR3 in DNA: TGTGCCAGCCGGGGCGGAGCCCCGGTTGGGGAGACCCAGTACTTC. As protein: CASRGGAPVGETQYF.

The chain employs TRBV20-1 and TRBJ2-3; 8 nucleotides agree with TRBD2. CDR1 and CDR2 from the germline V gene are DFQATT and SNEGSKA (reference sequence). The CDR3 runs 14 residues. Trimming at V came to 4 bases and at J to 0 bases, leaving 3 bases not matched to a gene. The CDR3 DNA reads TGCAGTGCTAATAGCGGGACTAGCACAGATACGCAGTATTTT. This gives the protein CSANSGTSTDTQYF.

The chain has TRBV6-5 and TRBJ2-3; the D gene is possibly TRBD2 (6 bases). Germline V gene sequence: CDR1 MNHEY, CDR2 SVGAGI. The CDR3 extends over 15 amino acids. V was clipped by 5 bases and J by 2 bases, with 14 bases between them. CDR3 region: CASSHLAGFTDTQYF. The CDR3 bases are TGTGCCAGCAGTCACCTTGCGGGGTTCACAGATACGCAGTATTTT.

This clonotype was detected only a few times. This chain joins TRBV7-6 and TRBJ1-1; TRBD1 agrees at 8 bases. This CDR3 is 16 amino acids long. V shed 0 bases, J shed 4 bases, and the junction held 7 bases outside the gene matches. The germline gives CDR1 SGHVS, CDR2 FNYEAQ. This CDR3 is CASSLAIRQGFTEAFF. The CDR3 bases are TGTGCCAGCAGCTTAGCCATTAGACAGGGGTTCACTGAAGCTTTCTTT.

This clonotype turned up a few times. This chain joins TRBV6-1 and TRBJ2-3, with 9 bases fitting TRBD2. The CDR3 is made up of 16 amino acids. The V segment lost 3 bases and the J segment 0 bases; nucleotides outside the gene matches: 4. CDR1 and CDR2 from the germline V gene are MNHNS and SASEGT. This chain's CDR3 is CASSDVAGASTDTQYF. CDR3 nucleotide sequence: TGTGCCAGCAGTGATGTAGCGGGAGCTAGCACAGATACGCAGTATTTT.

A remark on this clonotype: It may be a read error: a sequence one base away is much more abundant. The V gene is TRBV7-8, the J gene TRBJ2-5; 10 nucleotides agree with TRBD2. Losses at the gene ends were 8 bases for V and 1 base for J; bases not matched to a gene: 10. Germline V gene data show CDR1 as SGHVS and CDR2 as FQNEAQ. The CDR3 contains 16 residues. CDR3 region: CASVERGLAFQETQYF. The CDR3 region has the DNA TGTGCCAGCGTCGAAAGGGGACTAGCGTTCCAAGAGACCCAGTACTTC. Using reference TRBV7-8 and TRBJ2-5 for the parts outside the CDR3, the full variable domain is GAGVSQSPRYKVAKRGQDVALRCDPISGHVSLFWYQQALGQGPEFLTYFQNEAQLDKSGLPSDRFFAERPEGSVSTLKIQRTQQEDSAVYLCASVERGLAFQETQYFGPGTRLLVL.

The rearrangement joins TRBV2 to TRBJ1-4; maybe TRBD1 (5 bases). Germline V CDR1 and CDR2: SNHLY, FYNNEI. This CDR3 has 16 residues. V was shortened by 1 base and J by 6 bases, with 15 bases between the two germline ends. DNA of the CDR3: TGTGCCAGCAGTGAAGTGGGCACAGGCCTATATGAAAAACTGTTTTTT. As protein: CASSEVGTGLYEKLFF. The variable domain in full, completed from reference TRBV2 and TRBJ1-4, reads EPEVTQTPSHQVTQMGQEVILRCVPISNHLYFYWYRQILGQKVEFLVSFYNNEISEKSEIFDDQFSVERPDGSNFTLKIRSTKLEDSAMYFCASSEVGTGLYEKLFFGSGTQLSVL.

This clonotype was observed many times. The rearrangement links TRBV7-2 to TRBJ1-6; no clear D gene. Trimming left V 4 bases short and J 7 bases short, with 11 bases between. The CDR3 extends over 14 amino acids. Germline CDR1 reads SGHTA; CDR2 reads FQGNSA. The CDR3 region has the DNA TGTGCCAGCAGCTGGCGAGGGAGGAATTCACCCCTCCACTTT. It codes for CASSWRGRNSPLHF.

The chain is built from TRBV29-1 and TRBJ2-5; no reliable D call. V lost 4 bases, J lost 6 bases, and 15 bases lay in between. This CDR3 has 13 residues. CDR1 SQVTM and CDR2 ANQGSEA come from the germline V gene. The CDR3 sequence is CSVVLALSQTQYF. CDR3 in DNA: TGCAGCGTTGTGTTGGCCTTGAGCCAGACCCAGTACTTC.

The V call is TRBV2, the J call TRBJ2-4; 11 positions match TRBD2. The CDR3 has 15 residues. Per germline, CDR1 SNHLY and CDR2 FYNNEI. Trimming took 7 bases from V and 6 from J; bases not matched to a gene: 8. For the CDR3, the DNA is TGTGCCAGCAAGATAGCGGGAGGGCTCGGAAACATTCAGTACTTC. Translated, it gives CASKIAGGLGNIQYF. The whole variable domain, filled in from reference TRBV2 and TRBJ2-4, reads EPEVTQTPSHQVTQMGQEVILRCVPISNHLYFYWYRQILGQKVEFLVSFYNNEISEKSEIFDDQFSVERPDGSNFTLKIRSTKLEDSAMYFCASKIAGGLGNIQYFGAGTRLSVL.